Given below is one TCR beta chain in context. Antigen: not known. The data derive from a study of CD8+ T cells in alopecia areata. Study in general: Each of the treated patients was given oral tofacitinib, 5 to 10 mg twice daily, for moderate-to-severe alopecia areata. Tofacitinib ran 6 to 18 months, followed by 6 months off drug.

Alopecia areata patients had lesional scalp punch biopsies and peripheral blood taken from them. Deletions cut 6 bases from V and 3 bases from J, with 12 bases between. CDR1 is LNHDA and CDR2 is SQIVND in the germline V gene (reference sequence). The CDR3 consists of 13 residues. Study findings and constraints: Sharing of TCRs across patients appeared less clear than in mice, possibly for HLA-related reasons.

Extracted RNA was reverse transcribed, and the resulting cDNA served as sequencing template. Repertoires were generated with immunoSEQ multiplex PCR, while TCRdb's copy carries only in-frame clones and drops some. The table lists 7,500 to 8,500 clones, 55% of them singletons. The gene calls are TRBV19 and TRBJ2-7, with D unclear. Sequenced material: skin, taken at week 0. The receptor comes from a human donor with alopecia areata. The CDR3 DNA is TGTGCCAGTAGCTCCGGGCAAATCTACGAGCAGTACTTC. It encodes CASSSGQIYEQYF.